The source of this T cell receptor beta chain is a study of shared clonotypes between healthy human individuals. General observations from the study: Generation of non-shared clonotypes was less probable than generation of clonotypes shared by all four donors.

CDR3 size: 15 residues. The deep-level immunoSEQ assay was used. Each replicate PCR on the sorted subsets used roughly 210 ng DNA (roughly 32,000 T cell genomes). Sequenced by immunoSEQ multiplex PCR; TCRdb stores in-frame clones only, minus some. This table holds about 800,000 clones, 96% found once. A remark on this clone: No antigen is known for it. One junction end does not reproduce the germline sequence, and a read error may be involved.

Naive CD8 isolation took CD45RO-negative cells positively selected for CCR7 and excluded terminally differentiated effector memory CD45RA+ cells. Participating donors were healthy, HIV-negative adults free of recent acute infections or vaccinations. The sample was naive CD8+ T cells sorted from blood. The sequence came from a man aged 30-40 years in good health. The V call is TRBV23-1, the J call TRBJ1-3, with TRBD1 identical over 9 bases. TRBV23-1 carries the ORF label, with uncertain function. CDR3 coding DNA: TGCGCCAGCACTCAACAGGGGGCGCCCGGAAACACCATATATTTT. Amino acid sequence: CASTQQGAPGNTIYF.